This T cell receptor beta chain was sequenced in a study of PD-1 blockade in classical Hodgkin lymphoma. The overall study: The nivolumab dose that patients received was 3 mg/kg, given intravenously every 2 weeks. Findings and caveats of the study: Undefined causes, possibly disease activity or prior therapy, underlie the repertoire differences. Initiation of nivolumab under 1 year after ASCT led to exclusion of patients. Patients with a complete response exhibited baseline diversity comparable to newly diagnosed patients.

Relapse after autologous stem cell transplantation occurred in every patient, and brentuximab vedotin exposure varied. This clone was seen just once. Its antigen is as yet unknown. This CDR3 contains 15 residues. Germline assignment: CDR1 SGHNT and CDR2 YENEEA. V lost 1 base and J lost 0; bases outside the gene matches: 0. Profiling relied on immunoSEQ multiplex PCR, and the TCRdb table lists in-frame clones only, not all of them. The sample gives 40,000 to 50,000 clones, roughly 86% of which show up once; about 6% is in the top ten. The chain links TRBV11-3 to TRBJ2-1, with TRBD2 matching over 7 bases. The TCR originated in a human donor with classical Hodgkin lymphoma. The sequencing here drew on peripheral blood mononuclear cells (PBMCs), taken before the second cycle of nivolumab. This chain's CDR3 is CASSLAGGSYNEQFF. The CDR3 region has the DNA TGTGCCAGCAGCTTAGCGGGGGGCTCCTACAATGAGCAGTTCTTC.